Following are 7 T cell receptor beta chains from one sample sequenced in a study of blood T cell repertoires in COVID-19. This table comes from immunoSEQ multiplex PCR, and its TCRdb copy is limited to in-frame clones, with some not included. The table shows 160,000 or so clones, with 75% to 90% occurring only once. The sequenced material came from peripheral blood. Receptors were obtained from a man aged 60-69 years with acute or convalescent COVID-19.

This chain links TRBV5-1 with TRBJ2-7; 10 positions agree with TRBD2. V shed 2 bases, J shed 5 bases, and the junction held 4 bases outside the gene matches. In germline, CDR1 is SGHRS, CDR2 YFSETQ. This CDR3 comprises 14 residues. The CDR3 DNA reads as TGCGCCAGCAGCTTAAGGGGGACTAGCGACGAGCAGTACTTC. Amino acid sequence: CASSLRGTSDEQYF.

This chain uses TRBV6-2 or TRBV6-3 with TRBJ2-3, with a possible D match to TRBD2 (6 bases). Trimming removed 5 bases at V and 1 base at J, with 16 bases between. CDR1 is MNHEY and CDR2 is SVGEGT in the germline V gene. This CDR3 has 16 residues. CDR3 coding DNA: TGTGCCAGCAGTGCCTTGGGGTCGGGGGGCACAGATACGCAGTATTTT. This codes for CASSALGSGGTDTQYF.

The V and J genes are TRBV27 and TRBJ1-1; possible D gene TRBD1, 6 bases. This CDR3 has 14 amino acids. V was pared by 6 bases and J by 7 bases, with 18 bases between. From germline, CDR1 is MNHEY and CDR2 SMNVEV (reference sequence). CDR3 DNA: TGTGCCAGCAGATTCGGGAACAGGGCGGTTGAAGCTTTCTTT. Its protein is CASRFGNRAVEAFF.

This rearrangement joins TRBV7-2 to TRBJ2-3, with D perhaps TRBD1 (5 bases). Germline CDR1 is SGHTA and CDR2 is FQGNSA. Between the trimmed V and J ends, which lost 5 bases and 0 bases, there was a span of 12 bases. The CDR3 runs to 15 residues. CDR3 DNA: TGTGCCAGCAGCAAACGTCGACAGAGCACAGATACGCAGTATTTT. Translation: CASSKRRQSTDTQYF.

The V and J genes are TRBV4-1 and TRBJ1-4; D gene ambiguous. The germline V and J ends were trimmed by 4 bases and 7 bases, with 16 bases remaining between them. Germline-derived CDR1 and CDR2 are MGHRA and YSYEKL. CDR3 length equals 15 residues. CDR3 sequence: CASSRGGGRGEKLFF. CDR3 bases: TGCGCCAGCAGCCGGGGAGGCGGGAGAGGTGAAAAACTGTTTTTT.

The V gene is TRBV7-2, the J gene TRBJ2-7; weak D call: TRBD2 (6 bases). CDR1 and CDR2 from the germline V gene are SGHTA and FQGNSA. The CDR3 has 14 amino acids. Trimming left V 7 bases short and J 0 bases short, with 13 bases between. CDR3: CASTLGGNSYEQYF. Written as DNA, the CDR3 is TGTGCCAGCACCCTGGGCGGGAACTCCTACGAGCAGTACTTC.

V gene TRBV7-2 combines with J gene TRBJ2-7, with a possible D match to TRBD2 (5 bases). Germline V lookup: CDR1 SGHTA, CDR2 FQGNSA. The CDR3 has 14 residues. V lost 5 bases to trimming and J lost 6 bases, with 17 bases between them. The CDR3 reads CASSTVGGPGEQYF. The CDR3 DNA reads TGTGCCAGCAGCACCGTCGGAGGACCGGGCGAGCAGTACTTC. Supplemented by reference TRBV7-2 and TRBJ2-7, the full variable domain reads GAGVSQSPSNKVTEKGKDVELRCDPISGHTALYWYRQSLGQGLEFLIYFQGNSAPDKSGLPSDRFSAERTGGSVSTLTIQRTQQEDSAVYLCASSTVGGPGEQYFGPGTRLTVT.